These 18 T cell receptor beta chains were all obtained from the same sample, sequenced in a study of HIV-infected patients and healthy controls. TCRdb analysed the 5' RACE reads with MiXCR anew, one entry per CDR3 protein. Here the sample spans about 67,000 distinct CDR3 sequences, about 15% being singletons. The sequencing sample was made of CD4+ T cells from blood. The receptors shown here come from a human donor in good health.

The V and J genes are TRBV10-3 and TRBJ2-2; 10 bases map to TRBD2. The J segment lost 4 bases and the V segment lost 0 bases, leaving 5 bases of the junction unmatched. The length of the CDR3 is 17 residues. Germline V gene sequence: CDR1 ENHRY, CDR2 SYGVKD. This CDR3 reads CAISESTLAGSTGELFF. DNA for the CDR3: TGTGCCATCAGTGAGTCTACACTAGCGGGATCCACCGGGGAGCTGTTTTTT.

This clonotype was detected only a few times. This chain links TRBV3-1 with TRBJ2-7; 10 bases map to TRBD2. The CDR3 is made up of 14 amino acids. V shed 4 bases and J 5 bases; nucleotides not matched to a gene: 5. Germline V lookup: CDR1 LGHDT, CDR2 YNNKEL (reference sequence). CDR3 loop: CASSLSGRRDEQYF. The DNA of the CDR3 is TGTGCCAGCAGCCTTAGCGGGAGGAGAGACGAGCAGTACTTC.

CDR3 protein: CASSQDSAGGTYEQYF. The CDR3 region has the DNA TGCGCCAGCAGCCAAGATTCGGCGGGCGGGACCTACGAGCAGTACTTC. This chain joins TRBV4-3 and TRBJ2-7, with D possibly TRBD2 on 6 matching bases. CDR3 length: 16 amino acids. Trimming removed 0 bases from V and 2 bases from J, with 14 bases in between. In germline, CDR1 is LGHNA, CDR2 YSLEER.

This clonotype was counted at least ten times. The genes are TRBV3-1 and TRBJ1-1; 10 positions match TRBD1. CDR3 length: 16 residues. V shed 1 base and J 1 base; nucleotides not matched to a gene: 3. Germline CDR1 is LGHDT and CDR2 is YNNKEL (reference sequence). The CDR3 region is CASSQAGTGANTEAFF. The CDR3 bases are TGTGCCAGCAGCCAAGCCGGGACAGGGGCGAACACTGAAGCTTTCTTT.

This clonotype was counted between two and nine times. The J gene is TRBJ2-2, the V gene TRBV12-3 or TRBV12-4; D may be TRBD1 or TRBD2 (6 bases each). V shed 4 bases and J shed 5 bases, with 20 bases lying between them. CDR3 length: 17 amino acids. CDR3 in amino acids: CASSWGSRGTQTGELFF. DNA of the CDR3: TGTGCCAGCAGTTGGGGTTCACGCGGGACACAAACCGGGGAGCTGTTTTTT.

This clonotype was detected many times. The V gene is TRBV7-2, the J gene TRBJ2-5, with a tentative D call TRBD2 (6 bases). Germline CDR1 reads SGHTA; CDR2 reads FQGNSA. Trimming pared 5 bases from V and 7 bases from J, leaving 20 bases between. The CDR3 covers 15 residues. The CDR3 sequence: CASSPGEHAGPTQYF. CDR3 nucleotide sequence: TGTGCCAGCAGCCCCGGGGAGCACGCGGGACCGACCCAGTACTTC.

This clonotype came up a few times. V is TRBV20-1 and J is TRBJ2-1; 10 positions agree with TRBD2. Losses at the gene ends were 1 base for V and 2 bases for J; bases not matched to a gene: 8. Germline V gene sequence: CDR1 DFQATT, CDR2 SNEGSKA (reference sequence). This CDR3 comprises 17 residues. The CDR3: CSARGISGRPTYNEQFF. CDR3 in DNA: TGCAGTGCTAGAGGTATTAGCGGGAGGCCCACCTACAATGAGCAGTTCTTC.

This clonotype was recorded a few times. The V gene is TRBV5-1, the J gene TRBJ2-1; 8 bases agree with TRBD2. Unmatched junction bases numbered 8, after V lost 1 base and J lost 8 bases. Per germline, CDR1 SGHRS and CDR2 YFSETQ. This CDR3 is 15 amino acids long. The CDR3: CASSLRLRGVHEQFF. The DNA for the CDR3 is TGCGCCAGCAGCTTGAGGCTGCGGGGGGTCCATGAGCAGTTCTTC.

This clonotype was seen ten or more times. V is TRBV12-3 or TRBV12-4 and J is TRBJ2-1; unclear D gene. The V end lost 5 bases, the J end lost 10 bases, and 9 bases lay between the germline ends. The CDR3 contains 11 residues. The CDR3 DNA sequence: TGTGCCAGCAGTATTAGACCAGAGCAGTTCTTC. Its translation is CASSIRPEQFF.

V usage is TRBV7-2 and J usage is TRBJ2-1; 14 positions agree with TRBD2. Germline assignment: CDR1 SGHTA and CDR2 FQGNSA. The CDR3 has 20 residues. In DNA, the CDR3 is TGTGCAACCTCACCGGGACTAGCGGGAGAGAGGGGGTTGGGCTACAATGAGCAGTTCTTC. The encoded protein is CATSPGLAGERGLGYNEQFF.

This sequence joins TRBV2 and TRBJ2-1; 7 nucleotides match TRBD2. Germline V CDR1 and CDR2: SNHLY, FYNNEI. With V trimmed by 3 bases and J by 8 bases, 13 bases remained unmatched. This CDR3 contains 16 residues. The CDR3 nucleotides read TGTGCCAGCAGTGATGGAGGGAGGGCCCCTAAGTATGAGCAGTTCTTC. Translation: CASSDGGRAPKYEQFF.

The chain is built from TRBV5-5 and TRBJ1-4; weak D call: TRBD1 (6 bases). From germline, CDR1 is SGHKS and CDR2 YYEKEE (reference sequence). V was shortened by 2 bases and J by 6 bases, with 11 bases between the two germline ends. The CDR3 length is 14 residues. The CDR3 sequence: CASSFQGQDEKLFF. CDR3 DNA: TGTGCCAGCAGCTTTCAGGGGCAGGATGAAAAACTGTTTTTT. Filled out from reference TRBV5-5 and TRBJ1-4, the complete variable domain reads DAGVTQSPTHLIKTRGQQVTLRCSPISGHKSVSWYQQVLGQGPQFIFQYYEKEERGRGNFPDRFSARQFPNYSSELNVNALLLGDSALYLCASSFQGQDEKLFFGSGTQLSVL.

V and J are TRBV7-2 and TRBJ2-2, with 7 positions matching TRBD1. Germline CDR1 reads SGHTA; CDR2 reads FQGNSA. V shed 6 bases, J shed 2 bases, and the junction held 6 bases outside the gene matches. CDR3 length: 15 amino acids. The CDR3 loop is CASRLTGANTGELFF. In DNA, the CDR3 is TGTGCCAGCAGACTTACAGGGGCAAACACCGGGGAGCTGTTTTTT.

V gene TRBV12-3 or TRBV12-4 combines with J gene TRBJ2-1, with TRBD2 as a possible D gene (5 bases). This CDR3 spans 15 amino acids. V gave up 7 bases and J gave up 3 bases, with 16 bases separating them. CDR3 in DNA: TGTGCCAGCACCGAGCCGGGTGGACTCTACAATGAGCAGTTCTTC. The encoded protein is CASTEPGGLYNEQFF.

The chain carries TRBV19 and TRBJ2-2, with TRBD2 matching over 8 bases. The CDR3 consists of 17 residues. Trimming removed 6 bases from V and 3 bases from J; junction bases left unmatched: 12. Per the germline V gene, CDR1 is LNHDA and CDR2 is SQIVND (reference sequence). CDR3 amino acids: CASRFSLTSADTGELFF. Here the CDR3 DNA reads TGTGCCAGTAGATTTTCATTGACTAGCGCAGACACCGGGGAGCTGTTTTTT.

In its sample, this clonotype was seen many times. V gene TRBV7-8 combines with J gene TRBJ1-1, with D possibly TRBD1 on 5 matching bases. Germline CDR1 and CDR2: SGHVS and FQNEAQ. The CDR3 is made up of 16 amino acids. V lost 4 bases and J lost 5, with 20 bases in between. CDR3 in amino acids: CASSSLRGTVKTEAFF. CDR3 nucleotide sequence: TGTGCCAGCAGCTCGTTACGGGGGACCGTCAAGACTGAAGCTTTCTTT. The entire variable domain, with the rest obtained from reference TRBV7-8 and TRBJ1-1, is as follows: GAGVSQSPRYKVAKRGQDVALRCDPISGHVSLFWYQQALGQGPEFLTYFQNEAQLDKSGLPSDRFFAERPEGSVSTLKIQRTQQEDSAVYLCASSSLRGTVKTEAFFGQGTRLTVV.

In this sample, this clonotype turned up a few times. The rearrangement joins TRBV27 to TRBJ2-3, with 9 bases identical to TRBD2. CDR1 is MNHEY, CDR2 SMNVEV, per germline (reference sequence). The V segment lost 7 bases and the J segment 1 base; nucleotides outside the gene matches: 3. There are 14 residues in the CDR3. The CDR3 loop is CASTRLAGTDTQYF. CDR3 DNA sequence: TGTGCCAGCACCCGACTAGCGGGCACAGATACGCAGTATTTT.

The chain uses TRBV20-1 and TRBJ2-7, with D tentatively TRBD2 (6 bases). The CDR3 runs 16 residues. Per the germline V gene, CDR1 is DFQATT and CDR2 is SNEGSKA (reference sequence). Trimming removed 6 bases at V and 4 bases at J, with 25 bases between. The CDR3 DNA follows: TGCAGTGCCGAAAACTTGTCGGGGAGGATGAGTTACGAGCAGTACTTC. Protein sequence: CSAENLSGRMSYEQYF.